The following is a TCR beta chain sequence with its context. Its antigen is as yet unknown. The use of a sample-barcoded 5' primer and a J-beta primer mix characterized a second PCR of about 7 to 12 cycles. TCRdb re-analysed the 5' RACE reads in MiXCR, keeping a single row per CDR3 protein. In the table there are around 1,000,000 distinct CDR3 sequences, roughly two fifths of which are singletons. Germline CDR1 MDHEN, CDR2 SYDVKM. The ends were cut back, 6 bases at V and 1 base at J, with 13 bases in the middle. The CDR3 consists of 15 residues. This entry is derived from a study of blood T cells in healthy people across ages. Study-wide results and limits: A roughly linear fall in TCR beta diversity per million T cells was seen with increasing age.

V is TRBV28 and J is TRBJ2-1; D may match TRBD1 or TRBD2 (5 bases each). Sequencing was done on a sample of blood. The source of this sequence is a man aged 18 to 29 in good health. The CDR3 DNA reads TGTGCCAGCAGCCCTCTGGGGGATTCCTACAATGAGCAGTTCTTC. Amino acid sequence: CASSPLGDSYNEQFF. The full variable domain, with the rest looked up from reference TRBV28 and TRBJ2-1, is DVKVTQSSRYLVKRTGEKVFLECVQDMDHENMFWYRQDPGLGLRLIYFSYDVKMKEKGDIPEGYSVSREKKERFSLILESASTNQTSMYLCASSPLGDSYNEQFFGPGTRLTVL.